This TCR beta chain stems from a study of cytomegalovirus exposure and HLA in healthy donors. The overall study: An analysis done earlier identified fewer than 140 million unique TCR beta sequences from approximately 180 million T cells.

Study-level points and caveats: There were some public TCRs occurring in many donors, but most TCR sequences were rare. As a later analysis showed, a missense DCLRE1C variant was linked to trimming of TCR beta V- and J-genes.

The PCR ran on 60 Vbeta and 13 Jbeta primers. Some clones are missing from TCRdb's copy, which holds only in-frame ones; the method was immunoSEQ multiplex PCR. Here the sample spans approximately 150,000 clones, 70% to 80% being singletons. This CDR3 contains 15 residues. V lost 10 bases and J 4 bases, leaving 19 bases between the germline ends. Germline V gene lookup returns CDR1 SGHTA and CDR2 FQGNSA. This clone came up a few times. The antigen remains unidentified. This receptor was taken from a man aged 40-50 years in good health and CMV-seronegative. The chain joins TRBV7-2 to TRBJ2-2; D possibly corresponds to TRBD1 (5 bases). Sample: PBMCs. The CDR3 region has the DNA TGTGCCAAATTGGGGTCAGGGCGAGTCACCGGGGAGCTGTTTTTT. Translating gives CAKLGSGRVTGELFF.